In its sample, the clone carrying this T cell receptor (beta chain) was seen a few times. This specimen comes from a study of blood T cell repertoires in COVID-19. Study-wide context: PBMCs, B-cell-depleted T cells, or T cells were the source of the cDNA or gDNA that made up the material.

In the original workflow: The assay estimated nucleated cells by amplifying reference gene primers. TCRdb's copy holds only in-frame clones and misses some; the assay was immunoSEQ multiplex PCR. V, J and clone size are those of that table, while D and trimming were read from the DNA. The data contain fewer than 250,000 clones, about 83% of them singletons. In assigning cohorts, the study relied on participant-reported clinical history. Source material: PBMCs or T cells enriched from blood (not recorded which). The origin of this receptor is a woman aged 45-60 years who had been exposed to COVID-19.

CDR3 sequence: CASSLDGGGIEAFF. The CDR3 DNA reads TGCGCCAGCAGCTTGGATGGGGGAGGGATAGAAGCTTTCTTT. This rearrangement joins TRBV5-1 to TRBJ1-1, with D possibly matching TRBD1 (5 bases). The germline V gene encodes CDR1 SGHRS and CDR2 YFSETQ. V dropped 0 bases and J dropped 8 bases, with 14 bases sitting between them. This CDR3 has 14 residues.